These 32 T cell receptor beta chains were all obtained from the same sample, sequenced in a study of human T cells and chemical hapten exposure. Each CDR3 protein is one row after TCRdb ran MiXCR on the RACE reads. The profile shows a few hundred thousand distinct CDR3 sequences, 7.5% to 10% of them singletons. Time point meaning: pre-sensitization, week 0. Treatment indicated: therapeutic diphenylcyclopropenone sensitization with weekly scalp DPC. Material: whole blood, obtained in connection with sensitization to the hapten diphenylcyclopropenone (DPC). These receptors were taken from a woman aged 40 to 55 with alopecia areata. Some clones in this sample may be carry-over from other donors' samples.

V usage is TRBV24-1 and J usage is TRBJ2-5, with D perhaps TRBD1 or TRBD2 (6 bases each). CDR1 KGHDR and CDR2 SFDVKD come from the germline V gene. With 8 bases removed from V and 3 bases from J, the gap between germline ends came to 15 bases. The CDR3 consists of 14 residues. The CDR3 here is CATTEGGREETQYF. The CDR3 nucleotides read TGTGCCACCACCGAAGGGGGGCGCGAAGAGACCCAGTACTTC.

This clonotype was counted ten times or more. This chain joins TRBV27 and TRBJ2-3, with 7 positions matching TRBD1. V lost 5 bases to trimming and J lost 4 bases; unmatched junction nucleotides: 12. The CDR3 length is 16 residues. From germline, CDR1 is MNHEY and CDR2 SMNVEV (reference sequence). CDR3: CASSPFGQAVPDTQYF. The CDR3 DNA is TGTGCCAGCAGTCCGTTCGGACAGGCAGTTCCAGATACGCAGTATTTT.

This clonotype was observed a few times. In DNA form, the CDR3 reads TGTGCCAGCAGCTTAGACGAACAGACCCAGTACTTC. It is translated as CASSLDEQTQYF. The rearrangement joins TRBV7-2 to TRBJ2-5; no clear D gene. The length of the CDR3 is 12 residues. The germline gives CDR1 SGHTA, CDR2 FQGNSA. V dropped 1 base and J dropped 6 bases, with 6 bases sitting between them. Full variable domain (rest looked up from reference TRBV7-2 and TRBJ2-5): GAGVSQSPSNKVTEKGKDVELRCDPISGHTALYWYRQSLGQGLEFLIYFQGNSAPDKSGLPSDRFSAERTGGSVSTLTIQRTQQEDSAVYLCASSLDEQTQYFGPGTRLLVL.

This clonotype is categorized as medium-sized. CDR3 sequence: CASSLYTSGSTDTQYF. The CDR3 DNA reads TGTGCCAGCAGTTTATATACTAGCGGGAGCACAGATACGCAGTATTTT. The V and J genes are TRBV28 and TRBJ2-3; TRBD2 matches at 9 bases. The germline V gene has CDR1 MDHEN and CDR2 SYDVKM. The V and J ends lost 1 base and 0 bases, in that order; junction bases with no gene match: 2. There are 16 residues in the CDR3.

The chain couples TRBV7-2 to TRBJ2-3, with 9 bases fitting TRBD2. Germline V gene lookup returns CDR1 SGHTA and CDR2 FQGNSA. The CDR3 has 15 amino acids. CDR3 residues: CQSKREAYSTDTQYF. The DNA for the CDR3 is TGTCAGAGTAAGCGGGAGGCGTATAGCACAGATACGCAGTATTTT.

This clonotype was recorded a few times. The V gene is TRBV24-1, the J gene TRBJ2-1; D not certain. This CDR3 spans 15 amino acids. CDR1 and CDR2 from the germline V gene are KGHDR and SFDVKD. V dropped 2 bases and J dropped 4 bases, with 11 bases sitting between them. This CDR3 is CATSDSAYWYNEQFF. The CDR3 region has the DNA TGTGCCACCAGTGATTCCGCGTACTGGTACAATGAGCAGTTCTTC.

The chain links TRBV12-3 or TRBV12-4 to TRBJ2-5; TRBD1 matches 9 bases. The CDR3 is made up of 14 amino acids. With 6 bases clipped from V and 6 bases from J, the junction kept 8 bases outside the gene matches. The CDR3 is CASSLSDRGKTQYF. CDR3 nucleotides: TGTGCCAGCAGCCTATCGGACAGGGGAAAGACCCAGTACTTC.

The chain couples TRBV5-5 to TRBJ1-3; tentatively, D is TRBD1 (6 bases). This CDR3 is built from 15 residues. V was shortened by 4 bases and J by 4 bases, with 15 bases between the two germline ends. Germline lookup yields CDR1 SGHKS and CDR2 YYEKEE (reference sequence). The CDR3 loop is CASSIDRPFGNTIYF. The CDR3 DNA sequence: TGTGCCAGCAGCATTGACAGGCCTTTCGGAAACACCATATATTTT.

The rearrangement uses TRBV28 and TRBJ1-2; tentative D call: TRBD1 (6 bases). V dropped 5 bases and J dropped 8 bases, with 15 bases sitting between them. The CDR3 length is 13 residues. Germline V gene data show CDR1 as MDHEN and CDR2 as SYDVKM. CDR3 loop: CASSTTGRGGYTF. CDR3 DNA sequence: TGTGCCAGCAGTACAACAGGGCGGGGCGGCTACACCTTC.

The rearrangement joins TRBV5-4 to TRBJ1-4; D not certain. The CDR3 loop spans 14 amino acids. Germline CDR1 is SGHNT and CDR2 is YYREEE (reference sequence). Trimming left V 4 bases short and J 5 bases short, with 12 bases between. The DNA for the CDR3 is TGTGCCAGCAGCAGGGCGGCTTCGAATGAAAAACTGTTTTTT. This translates into CASSRAASNEKLFF.

The chain employs TRBV12-3 or TRBV12-4 and TRBJ2-2, with 9 bases lining up with TRBD2. CDR3 length equals 15 residues. Germline trimming cut 2 bases from V and 6 bases from J; bases unmatched to any gene: 4. The CDR3 loop reads CASSLIGGRAGELFF. The CDR3 region has the DNA TGTGCCAGCAGTTTAATTGGCGGGAGGGCCGGGGAGCTGTTTTTT.

This clonotype was seen a handful of times. The rearrangement uses TRBV3-1 and TRBJ2-7; TRBD2 aligns across 10 bases. This CDR3 has 15 amino acids. Germline CDR1 is LGHDT and CDR2 is YNNKEL (reference sequence). The V segment lost 5 bases and the J segment 0 bases; nucleotides outside the gene matches: 4. The CDR3 coding sequence is TGTGCCAGCAGCTCTCGGACTAGCGGCTCCTACGAGCAGTACTTC. It translates to CASSSRTSGSYEQYF.

This clonotype has just a few counts. The chain employs TRBV3-1 and TRBJ1-3; 8 bases line up with TRBD1. V gave up 1 base and J gave up 4 bases; unmatched junction bases: 9. Germline lookup yields CDR1 LGHDT and CDR2 YNNKEL (reference sequence). The CDR3 sequence is 17 residues long. CDR3 region: CASSQVWQGANGNTIYF. The CDR3 nucleotides read TGTGCCAGCAGCCAAGTGTGGCAGGGGGCAAACGGAAACACCATATATTTT.

This clonotype was found a few times. This sequence joins TRBV29-1 and TRBJ2-7, with 11 bases fitting TRBD2. The CDR3 extends over 14 amino acids. V lost 4 bases, J lost 2 bases, and 4 bases stayed unmatched. In germline, CDR1 is SQVTM, CDR2 ANQGSEA. This chain's CDR3 is CSVGETSGAYEQYF. The CDR3 region has the DNA TGCAGCGTTGGAGAGACTAGCGGGGCCTACGAGCAGTACTTC.

This clonotype has more than one count but fewer than ten. This rearrangement joins TRBV2 to TRBJ1-6, with no clear D. The CDR3 is 14 residues long. The V gene lost 7 bases and the J gene lost 9 bases, with 16 bases spanning the gap. CDR1 is SNHLY, CDR2 FYNNEI, per germline. The CDR3 DNA sequence: TGTGCCAGCAATGGGTTGCACGGGGTTTCACCCCTCCACTTT. It codes for CASNGLHGVSPLHF.

In this sample, this clonotype turned up many times. This sequence joins TRBV27 and TRBJ2-1; 9 bases match TRBD2. The CDR3 is 16 residues long. With V trimmed by 6 bases and J by 8 bases, 14 bases remained unmatched. Germline-derived CDR1 and CDR2 are MNHEY and SMNVEV (reference sequence). In DNA form, the CDR3 reads TGTGCCAGCAGCCCGTTGGCTAGCGGGACCCTGGATGAGCAGTTCTTC. Protein sequence: CASSPLASGTLDEQFF.

In its sample, this clonotype was seen many times. The chain combines TRBV28 with TRBJ2-5, with 7 bases identical to TRBD1. CDR1 and CDR2 from the germline V gene are MDHEN and SYDVKM. This CDR3 is built from 13 residues. V lost 8 bases to trimming and J lost 1 base; unmatched junction nucleotides: 4. The CDR3 DNA sequence: TGTGCCAGCGGACAGGTCGCCCAAGAGACCCAGTACTTC. Encoded protein: CASGQVAQETQYF. The variable domain in full, with the rest retrieved from reference TRBV28 and TRBJ2-5, is DVKVTQSSRYLVKRTGEKVFLECVQDMDHENMFWYRQDPGLGLRLIYFSYDVKMKEKGDIPEGYSVSREKKERFSLILESASTNQTSMYLCASGQVAQETQYFGPGTRLLVL.

This chain uses TRBV29-1 with TRBJ2-1, with D hard to call. The germline V gene has CDR1 SQVTM and CDR2 ANQGSEA. The V end was cut by 3 bases, the J end by 6 bases, with 9 bases between. The CDR3 is 12 amino acids. CDR3 loop: CSVDKSTNEQFF. CDR3 nucleotides: TGCAGCGTTGATAAGAGCACCAATGAGCAGTTCTTC.

This clonotype has a count of ten or more. The chain is built from TRBV27 and TRBJ1-3; 8 bases map to TRBD1. The CDR3 has 14 amino acids. The trim removed 8 bases at V and 0 bases at J, leaving 3 bases unmatched. CDR1 and CDR2 from the germline V gene are MNHEY and SMNVEV (reference sequence). The CDR3 DNA sequence: TGTGCCAGCCAGGACAGGGCCTCTGGAAACACCATATATTTT. Protein: CASQDRASGNTIYF.

This clonotype came up a few times. The chain links TRBV4-2 to TRBJ2-3; D possibly corresponds to TRBD2 (5 bases). The CDR3 spans 16 residues. The V and J ends lost 4 bases and 2 bases respectively, with 16 bases between them. Looked up from germline, CDR1 is LGHNA and CDR2 is YNFKEQ. The CDR3 sequence: CASSPLKRSDTDTQYF. CDR3 in DNA: TGTGCCAGCAGCCCTCTTAAGCGGAGCGACACAGATACGCAGTATTTT.

This chain uses TRBV5-4 with TRBJ2-6, with D unclear. V gave up 0 bases and J gave up 0 bases, with 7 bases separating them. This CDR3 has 16 residues. CDR1 and CDR2 from the germline V gene are SGHNT and YYREEE (reference sequence). The CDR3 nucleotides are TGTGCCAGCAGCTTGGTTCGAGCCTCTGGGGCCAACGTCCTGACTTTC. This gives the protein CASSLVRASGANVLTF.

The rearrangement links TRBV7-9 to TRBJ1-1; D gene uncertain. Per the germline V gene, CDR1 is SEHNR and CDR2 is FQNEAQ (reference sequence). The CDR3 has 11 residues. The V and J ends lost 0 bases and 8 bases respectively, with 4 bases between them. This CDR3 reads CASSLAIEAFF. The CDR3 nucleotides read TGTGCCAGCAGCTTAGCCATAGAAGCTTTCTTT.

The chain carries TRBV21-1 and TRBJ2-1; TRBD1, as called in the table, went unchecked against the DNA. TRBV21-1 is recorded as a pseudogene. This CDR3 has 14 residues. This chain's CDR3 is CASSPLYQQGEQFF. As DNA, the CDR3 is TGTGCCAGCAGCCCCCTTTATCAACAGGGTGAGCAGTTCTTC.

This clonotype was observed many times. The V gene is TRBV2, the J gene TRBJ1-4; 9 bases match TRBD1. Trimming at V came to 6 bases and at J to 5 bases, leaving 4 bases not matched to a gene. The germline CDR1 and CDR2 sequences are SNHLY and FYNNEI. CDR3 length equals 14 residues. Here the CDR3 reads CASSAGTGNEKLFF. For the CDR3, the DNA is TGTGCCAGCAGCGCCGGGACAGGGAATGAAAAACTGTTTTTT.

This clonotype was found a few times. V and J are TRBV7-2 and TRBJ2-3; D possibly corresponds to TRBD1 (5 bases). Germline V gene lookup returns CDR1 SGHTA and CDR2 FQGNSA. The CDR3 extends over 14 amino acids. The V and J ends lost 2 bases and 6 bases respectively, with 12 bases between them. The DNA of the CDR3 is TGTGCCAGCAGCTTAAATCAGGGTTTGGATACGCAGTATTTT. Translation gives CASSLNQGLDTQYF.

This clonotype has ten or more counts. This chain connects TRBV28 to TRBJ1-2, with 7 nucleotides matching TRBD1. This CDR3 is built from 13 residues. V trimming: 5 bases; J trimming: 6 bases; junction bases outside the gene matches: 6. Germline assignment: CDR1 MDHEN and CDR2 SYDVKM. CDR3 sequence: CASSEGQEHGYTF. Here the CDR3 DNA reads TGTGCCAGCAGTGAAGGACAGGAACATGGCTACACCTTC.

At least ten counts were recorded for this clonotype. V usage is TRBV5-1 and J usage is TRBJ2-7; D not resolved. CDR1 and CDR2 from the germline V gene are SGHRS and YFSETQ. The CDR3 has 14 amino acids. V lost 4 bases, J lost 3 bases, and 14 bases lay in between. CDR3: CASSPLGPNYEQYF. The DNA of the CDR3 is TGCGCCAGCAGCCCCCTCGGACCTAACTACGAGCAGTACTTC.

This chain uses TRBV20-1 with TRBJ2-1, with 10 bases identical to TRBD2. Germline CDR1 and CDR2: DFQATT and SNEGSKA (reference sequence). This CDR3 has 16 residues. The trim removed 0 bases at V and 6 bases at J, leaving 8 bases unmatched. The CDR3 sequence is CSARDPWASGSNEQFF. The CDR3 DNA reads as TGCAGTGCTAGAGATCCGTGGGCTAGCGGGAGCAATGAGCAGTTCTTC.

This clonotype occurred many times. V and J are TRBV28 and TRBJ2-7, with D tentatively TRBD1 or TRBD2 (5 bases each). Between the trimmed V and J ends, which lost 7 bases and 4 bases, there was a span of 17 bases. This CDR3 comprises 14 residues. Looked up from germline, CDR1 is MDHEN and CDR2 is SYDVKM. CDR3: CASTPAGAGYEQYF. In DNA, the CDR3 is TGTGCCAGCACCCCTGCCGGGGCAGGTTACGAGCAGTACTTC.

This clonotype was seen only a few times. This CDR3 is CASSISGAINQPQHF. The DNA of the CDR3 is TGTGCCAGCAGTATATCGGGGGCGATCAATCAGCCCCAGCATTTT. The chain combines TRBV2 with TRBJ1-5; a weak D match, TRBD1 (6 bases). This CDR3 region has 15 residues. V was pared by 5 bases and J by 3 bases, with 14 bases between. CDR1 and CDR2 from the germline V gene are SNHLY and FYNNEI. The complete variable domain, with remaining parts taken from reference TRBV2 and TRBJ1-5, reads EPEVTQTPSHQVTQMGQEVILRCVPISNHLYFYWYRQILGQKVEFLVSFYNNEISEKSEIFDDQFSVERPDGSNFTLKIRSTKLEDSAMYFCASSISGAINQPQHFGDGTRLSIL.

This clonotype occurred a few times. This chain links TRBV6-5 with TRBJ1-5; D is unclear. Germline assignment: CDR1 MNHEY and CDR2 SVGAGI. Trimming removed 2 bases at V and 3 bases at J, with 11 bases between. This CDR3 has 15 amino acids. The CDR3 nucleotides read TGTGCCAGCAGTTACACCAGAGCAATCAATCAGCCCCAGCATTTT. The encoded protein is CASSYTRAINQPQHF.

The chain links TRBV12-3 or TRBV12-4 to TRBJ2-2, with D possibly TRBD2 on 7 matching bases. This CDR3 has 16 amino acids. The germline V and J ends were trimmed by 4 bases and 5 bases, with 17 bases remaining between them. The CDR3 loop reads CASSSGAGALTGELFF. CDR3 bases: TGTGCCAGCAGTTCGGGGGCGGGAGCCCTAACCGGGGAGCTGTTTTTT.